What follows are 26 T cell receptor beta chains derived from one specimen sequenced in a study of technical replicates of blood from a few donors. Sequencing was performed with immunoSEQ multiplex PCR; in TCRdb, only in-frame clones are kept and a portion is missing. The sample lists about 73,000 clones, approximately 93% occurring once. Sequenced: T cells isolated from PBMCs. Receptor source: a human donor in good health.

The chain employs TRBV10-2 and TRBJ1-1; TRBD1 matches at 7 bases. This CDR3 region has 17 residues. CDR1 and CDR2 from the germline V gene are WSHSY and SAAADI. The V and J ends lost 7 bases and 1 base, in that order; junction bases with no gene match: 15. Here the CDR3 reads CASTMEGAIYPNTEAFF. CDR3 DNA sequence: TGCGCCAGCACCATGGAGGGGGCCATCTACCCGAACACTGAAGCTTTCTTT.

The genes are TRBV11-2 and TRBJ1-1, with a tentative D call TRBD1 (6 bases). The germline CDR1 and CDR2 sequences are SGHAT and FQNNGV. This CDR3 comprises 17 residues. Trimming cost V 6 bases and J 1 base, with 21 bases left between them. Here the CDR3 DNA reads TGTGCCAGCAGTTTTTTCCCCCGGGGGGCGACGAACACTGAAGCTTTCTTT. As protein: CASSFFPRGATNTEAFF.

The chain joins TRBV21-1 to TRBJ1-2. TRBV21-1 constitutes a pseudogene. The CDR3 spans 14 residues. Written as DNA, the CDR3 is TGTGCCAGCAGCAAAGTCGCGGTTCCGAATGGCTACACCTTC. Translating it yields CASSKVAVPNGYTF.

The chain uses TRBV6-1 and TRBJ2-7, with 8 bases aligning to TRBD2. Germline CDR1 MNHNS, CDR2 SASEGT. CDR3 size: 15 residues. V lost 2 bases to trimming and J lost 3 bases; unmatched junction nucleotides: 6. CDR3 coding DNA: TGTGCCAGCAGTGAATTCGGCGGGGGGATCTACGAGCAGTACTTC. This codes for CASSEFGGGIYEQYF.

This clone was seen only a few times. The chain carries TRBV27 and TRBJ1-4; TRBD1 matches 8 bases. The germline V gene encodes CDR1 MNHEY and CDR2 SMNVEV (reference sequence). V lost 0 bases and J lost 8; bases outside the gene matches: 2. This CDR3 contains 14 residues. The CDR3 region has the DNA TGTGCCAGCAGTTTATCGGACAGGGAAGAAAAACTGTTTTTT. It is translated as CASSLSDREEKLFF.

The V gene is TRBV16, the J gene TRBJ2-1; tentative D call: TRBD2 (6 bases). The CDR3 length is 14 residues. Germline CDR1 reads KGHSY; CDR2 reads FQNENV. Trimming removed 1 base at V and 4 bases at J, with 8 bases between. In DNA, the CDR3 is TGTGCCAGCAGCCAATGGGAGGCTTACAATGAGCAGTTCTTC. It specifies CASSQWEAYNEQFF.

This clone appeared once. This chain links TRBV30 with TRBJ1-4, with D possibly being TRBD1 (5 bases). The CDR3 runs 15 residues. The V gene lost 0 bases and the J gene lost 7 bases, with 15 bases spanning the gap. Germline lookup yields CDR1 GTSNPN and CDR2 SVGIG (reference sequence). The DNA for the CDR3 is TGTGCCTGGAGTGTATACGGGGGAATGACTGAAAAACTGTTTTTT. It specifies CAWSVYGGMTEKLFF.

The chain joins TRBV15 to TRBJ1-1, with 7 bases aligning to TRBD1. Germline assignment: CDR1 LNHNV and CDR2 YYDKDF (reference sequence). V was pared by 8 bases and J by 0 bases, with 0 bases of the junction left unmatched. This CDR3 region has 12 residues. The CDR3 DNA sequence: TGTGCCACCGGACAGGTGAACACTGAAGCTTTCTTT. Residues: CATGQVNTEAFF.

The J gene is TRBJ1-1, the V gene TRBV2; maybe TRBD1 (5 bases). The ends were cut back, 4 bases at V and 4 bases at J, with 10 bases in the middle. The CDR3 totals 13 residues. The germline CDR1 and CDR2 sequences are SNHLY and FYNNEI. The CDR3 protein is CASSGGRVTEAFF. The CDR3 DNA is TGTGCCAGCAGTGGGGGGAGGGTCACTGAAGCTTTCTTT.

V gene TRBV6-4 combines with J gene TRBJ1-1; no firm D call. CDR3 length: 14 amino acids. V was shortened by 2 bases and J by 1 base, with 8 bases between the two germline ends. Germline V gene data show CDR1 as MRHNA and CDR2 as SNTAGT. CDR3 DNA sequence: TGTGCCAGCAGTGACCGCGGAGGGAACACTGAAGCTTTCTTT. It is translated as CASSDRGGNTEAFF.

The chain recombines TRBV29-1 with TRBJ2-5; tentative D call: TRBD2 (5 bases). Trimming shortened V by 3 bases and J by 4 bases, and 9 bases separated the two germline ends. Germline CDR1 SQVTM, CDR2 ANQGSEA. This CDR3 region has 12 residues. CDR3: CSVEPGIETQYF. The CDR3 bases are TGCAGCGTTGAGCCGGGGATAGAGACCCAGTACTTC. The full variable domain, its missing parts supplied by reference TRBV29-1 and TRBJ2-5, is SAVISQKPSRDICQRGTSLTIQCQVDSQVTMMFWYRQQPGQSLTLIATANQGSEATYESGFVIDKFPISRPNLTFSTLTVSNMSPEDSSIYLCSVEPGIETQYFGPGTRLLVL.

This clone was detected a few times. The rearrangement uses TRBV7-9 and TRBJ1-2; no definite D call. The CDR3 spans 13 residues. The V and J ends lost 11 bases and 1 base respectively, with 14 bases between them. CDR1 and CDR2 (germline): SEHNR, FQNEAQ (reference sequence). The DNA for the CDR3 is TGTGCCGCTAAGCGGGCTGGTAACTATGGCTACACCTTC. This sequence encodes CAAKRAGNYGYTF.

The rearrangement joins TRBV5-1 to TRBJ1-5; D is possibly TRBD1 (6 bases). The germline gives CDR1 SGHRS, CDR2 YFSETQ. The CDR3 extends over 13 amino acids. The V gene lost 5 bases and the J gene lost 5 bases, with 11 bases spanning the gap. DNA for the CDR3: TGCGCCAGCAGTATAGGGGGTTATCAGCCCCAGCATTTT. Amino acid sequence: CASSIGGYQPQHF.

The V gene is TRBV6-6, the J gene TRBJ2-7; the D gene is possibly TRBD1 (5 bases). With 0 bases removed from V and 1 base from J, the gap between germline ends came to 7 bases. Germline V lookup: CDR1 MNHNY, CDR2 SVGAGI (reference sequence). CDR3 length equals 14 residues. The CDR3 DNA is TGTGCCAGCAGTTACTCGACAGTTTCCTACGAGCAGTACTTC. Protein sequence: CASSYSTVSYEQYF.

The chain uses TRBV28 and TRBJ2-7; D gene uncertain. V was cut by 7 bases and J by 4 bases, with 17 bases left in between. The CDR3 covers 14 residues. CDR1 MDHEN and CDR2 SYDVKM come from the germline V gene. The CDR3, as DNA: TGTGCCAGCACCCCGACACCGGTTCAATACGAGCAGTACTTC. Encoded protein: CASTPTPVQYEQYF.

The V gene is TRBV9, the J gene TRBJ2-7; 8 bases are shared with TRBD2. The CDR3 contains 15 residues. In germline, CDR1 is SGDLS, CDR2 YYNGEE. V lost 4 bases and J lost 3; bases outside the gene matches: 9. The CDR3 coding sequence is TGTGCCAGCAGCCCTGGGACTAGTTCCTACTACGAGCAGTACTTC. Amino acid sequence: CASSPGTSSYYEQYF.

The rearrangement links TRBV5-1 to TRBJ1-3, with D unresolved. The V gene lost 1 base and the J gene lost 0 bases, with 11 bases spanning the gap. The V gene's germline CDR1 is SGHRS and CDR2 YFSETQ. CDR3 length: 16 residues. CDR3 sequence: CASSLTQTSSGNTIYF. The DNA for the CDR3 is TGCGCCAGCAGCTTGACTCAGACAAGCTCTGGAAACACCATATATTTT. Combining the CDR3 with reference TRBV5-1 and TRBJ1-3 gives the whole variable domain KAGVTQTPRYLIKTRGQQVTLSCSPISGHRSVSWYQQTPGQGLQFLFEYFSETQRNKGNFPGRFSGRQFSNSRSEMNVSTLELGDSALYLCASSLTQTSSGNTIYFGEGSWLTVV.

The chain is built from TRBV7-9 and TRBJ1-4; 8 nucleotides agree with TRBD1. The ends lost 1 base at V and 8 bases at J; junction bases unmatched: 15. The CDR3 has 18 residues. From germline, CDR1 is SEHNR and CDR2 FQNEAQ (reference sequence). This CDR3 is CASSLGPRQGPRREKLFF. The CDR3 DNA is TGTGCCAGCAGCTTAGGCCCGCGACAGGGGCCGAGGAGGGAAAAACTGTTTTTT.

The CDR3 DNA reads as TGCAGCGTAGCACCGGGACATTCCTACGAGCAGTACTTC. It specifies CSVAPGHSYEQYF. The chain links TRBV29-1 to TRBJ2-7; possibly TRBD1 for D (6 bases). There are 13 residues in the CDR3. Germline assignment: CDR1 SQVTM and CDR2 ANQGSEA. V gave up 6 bases and J gave up 1 base, with 13 bases separating them.

The V and J genes are TRBV6-1 and TRBJ1-2; D possibly corresponds to TRBD1 (5 bases). Germline V gene lookup returns CDR1 MNHNS and CDR2 SASEGT. The CDR3 consists of 13 residues. Deletions cut 1 base from V and 7 bases from J, with 10 bases between. The CDR3 region has the DNA TGTGCCAGCAGTGAAGTTGGGGCCTTTGGCTACACCTTC. Its protein is CASSEVGAFGYTF.

This chain joins TRBV14 and TRBJ1-5, with D unclear. Trimming stripped 1 base from V and 4 bases from J, with 11 bases between. Germline values: CDR1 SGHDN, CDR2 FVKESK. The CDR3 has 15 amino acids. In DNA, the CDR3 is TGTGCCAGCAGCCAAGGGGGAGCGGGGAATCAGCCCCAGCATTTT. This sequence encodes CASSQGGAGNQPQHF. Based on the CDR3 plus reference TRBV14 and TRBJ1-5, the full variable domain is EAGVTQFPSHSVIEKGQTVTLRCDPISGHDNLYWYRRVMGKEIKFLLHFVKESKQDESGMPNNRFLAERTGGTYSTLKVQPAELEDSGVYFCASSQGGAGNQPQHFGDGTRLSIL.

The rearrangement joins TRBV11-2 to TRBJ2-1; 7 bases map to TRBD2. Per the germline V gene, CDR1 is SGHAT and CDR2 is FQNNGV. V lost 1 base to trimming and J lost 7 bases; unmatched junction nucleotides: 10. The CDR3 contains 16 residues. This CDR3 is CASSLGRGRAKNEQFF. CDR3 nucleotides: TGTGCCAGCAGCTTAGGTCGGGGGAGGGCCAAGAATGAGCAGTTCTTC.

This sequence joins TRBV2 and TRBJ2-7; 8 bases agree with TRBD1. Germline V gene sequence: CDR1 SNHLY, CDR2 FYNNEI. The J segment lost 2 bases and the V segment lost 6 bases, leaving 3 bases of the junction unmatched. There are 13 residues in the CDR3. The CDR3 region is CASRRGQAYEQYF. CDR3 DNA: TGTGCCAGCAGGCGGGGACAGGCCTACGAGCAGTACTTC.

The gene calls are TRBV2 and TRBJ1-2, with D perhaps TRBD1 (5 bases). V was trimmed by 3 bases and J by 4 bases, leaving 9 bases between them. The CDR3 consists of 13 residues. CDR1 SNHLY and CDR2 FYNNEI come from the germline V gene. The CDR3 loop reads CASSDRAVYGYTF. As DNA, the CDR3 is TGTGCCAGCAGTGACAGGGCGGTCTATGGCTACACCTTC.

The V call is TRBV13, the J call TRBJ2-7, with D maybe TRBD2 (6 bases). V lost 0 bases, J lost 6 bases, and 15 bases lay in between. CDR3 length equals 15 residues. Germline loops: CDR1 PRHDT, CDR2 FYEKMQ (reference sequence). The CDR3 reads CASSLGLARRGEQYF. CDR3 nucleotides: TGTGCCAGCAGCTTAGGGTTAGCCCGGAGGGGCGAGCAGTACTTC.

This chain joins TRBV5-3 and TRBJ2-7; tentatively, D is TRBD2 (6 bases). TRBV5-3 is an ORF; its function is uncertain. The CDR3 extends over 16 amino acids. V was pared by 4 bases and J by 11 bases, with 28 bases between. The CDR3 loop reads CARSPLAVFIAANKYF. In DNA form, the CDR3 reads TGTGCCAGAAGCCCCTTGGCGGTGTTTATAGCGGCAAACAAGTACTTC.